The clone carrying this T cell receptor beta chain was seen only once. There are 13 residues in the CDR3. Germline values: CDR1 LNHDA, CDR2 SQIVND (reference sequence). V shed 8 bases and J shed 1 base, with 11 bases lying between them. The sample comes from a study of blood T cell repertoires in COVID-19. Study-level information: Samples of COVID-19 (acute and convalescent) were obtained from the United States, Italy and Spain. PBMCs, B-cell-depleted T cells, or T cells provided the cDNA or gDNA that made up the material.

Seattle cases were enrolled at active infection and followed longitudinally. Per the study methods: Amplification from reference gene primers served as the basis for estimated nucleated cell counts. Clones were read by immunoSEQ multiplex PCR, and TCRdb kept only the in-frame ones, dropping some. V and J calls and clone size are given by that table; D and trimming were obtained from the DNA. The sample shows approximately 150,000 clones, 80% to 90% of them seen only once. The receptor was derived from a man aged 18 to 30 with COVID-19, enrolled during active disease. Sequenced input: peripheral blood. The gene calls are TRBV19 and TRBJ1-1, with D perhaps matching TRBD1 (5 bases). In DNA form, the CDR3 reads TGTGCCAGTGGACGAACAGGGAACACTGAAGCTTTCTTT. Translation: CASGRTGNTEAFF.